These 21 T cell receptor beta chains share one sample of origin, sequenced in a study of cytomegalovirus exposure and HLA in healthy donors. Produced via immunoSEQ multiplex PCR; TCRdb's table is partial and in-frame only. Here the sample spans some 240,000 clones, around 90% being singletons. Sequencing was done on a sample of PBMCs. Every receptor here comes from a woman younger than 30 in good health and CMV-seropositive.

The chain combines TRBV10-3 with TRBJ2-3; D is perhaps TRBD2 (6 bases). CDR1 is ENHRY, CDR2 SYGVKD, per germline. The V end lost 3 bases, the J end lost 0 bases, and 13 bases lay between the germline ends. The CDR3 runs to 16 residues. CDR3 sequence: CAISDPGGPSTDTQYF. The CDR3 nucleotides read TGTGCCATCAGTGACCCCGGGGGACCTAGCACAGATACGCAGTATTTT.

The V call is TRBV7-6, the J call TRBJ2-1; D gene unclear. V lost 0 bases and J lost 10, with 10 bases in between. In germline, CDR1 is SGHVS, CDR2 FNYEAQ. This CDR3 contains 13 residues. Here the CDR3 reads CASSLAPLREQFF. CDR3 sequence (DNA): TGTGCCAGCAGCTTAGCCCCCCTTCGGGAGCAGTTCTTC.

The gene calls are TRBV6-6 and TRBJ1-1; D perhaps matches TRBD1 (6 bases). With 4 bases removed from V and 5 bases from J, the gap between germline ends came to 11 bases. The CDR3 is 13 residues long. Germline values: CDR1 MNHNY, CDR2 SVGAGI (reference sequence). The chain's CDR3 is CASSWEQGTEAFF. The CDR3 DNA follows: TGTGCCAGCAGTTGGGAACAGGGAACTGAAGCTTTCTTT.

The genes are TRBV28 and TRBJ1-4, with D tentatively TRBD1 (6 bases). V lost 0 bases and J 5 bases, leaving 10 bases between the germline ends. The CDR3 loop spans 15 amino acids. The germline CDR1 and CDR2 sequences are MDHEN and SYDVKM. The DNA of the CDR3 is TGTGCCAGCAGTTTATGGACAGGTGGGAATGAAAAACTGTTTTTT. This encodes CASSLWTGGNEKLFF.

The chain couples TRBV27 to TRBJ1-1; D unclear. Trimming took off 4 bases at V and 5 bases at J, with 11 bases between the two ends. The V gene's germline CDR1 is MNHEY and CDR2 SMNVEV (reference sequence). The length of the CDR3 is 13 residues. The CDR3 loop reads CASSSPDSTEAFF. In DNA form, the CDR3 reads TGTGCCAGCAGTTCACCCGACTCAACTGAAGCTTTCTTT.

The chain carries TRBV7-6 and TRBJ1-2; 8 bases line up with TRBD1. The CDR3 runs to 14 residues. After removal of 1 base from V and 7 bases from J, the junction contained 5 bases not matched to a gene. The V gene's germline CDR1 is SGHVS and CDR2 FNYEAQ. The CDR3 DNA is TGTGCCAGCAGCTTAGGTACAGGGGGGAGTGGCTACACCTTC. It encodes CASSLGTGGSGYTF.

V is TRBV25-1 and J is TRBJ1-4; 8 bases map to TRBD1. The CDR3 extends over 13 amino acids. Trimming at V came to 7 bases and at J to 6 bases, leaving 4 bases not matched to a gene. From germline, CDR1 is MGHDK and CDR2 SYGVNS. CDR3: CASIGQGDEKLFF. CDR3 nucleotide sequence: TGTGCCAGCATAGGACAGGGTGATGAAAAACTGTTTTTT.

This rearrangement joins TRBV19 to TRBJ2-7, with D perhaps matching TRBD1 (6 bases). This CDR3 has 15 residues. In germline, CDR1 is LNHDA, CDR2 SQIVND (reference sequence). Trimming stripped 4 bases from V and 1 base from J, with 14 bases between. As DNA, the CDR3 is TGTGCCAGTAGTAAAGGGCAGGGGCTTTCCTACGAGCAGTACTTC. Protein sequence: CASSKGQGLSYEQYF.

V gene TRBV15 combines with J gene TRBJ1-1; D gene unclear. The germline V gene encodes CDR1 LNHNV and CDR2 YYDKDF (reference sequence). CDR3 length: 15 amino acids. Trimming shortened V by 0 bases and J by 5 bases, and 13 bases separated the two germline ends. The CDR3 region is CATSRDLGVRTEAFF. CDR3 DNA sequence: TGTGCCACCAGCAGAGATCTCGGGGTACGAACTGAAGCTTTCTTT.

This chain uses TRBV7-2 with TRBJ2-2; 7 bases are a match to TRBD2. Losses at the gene ends were 7 bases for V and 6 bases for J; bases not matched to a gene: 11. The CDR3 runs to 15 residues. CDR1 is SGHTA and CDR2 is FQGNSA in the germline V gene. CDR3 sequence: CASTPVGREPGELFF. CDR3 coding DNA: TGTGCCAGCACCCCAGTGGGGCGGGAGCCCGGGGAGCTGTTTTTT.

The V gene is TRBV4-1, the J gene TRBJ2-7; 7 bases line up with TRBD2. Per the germline V gene, CDR1 is MGHRA and CDR2 is YSYEKL. J gave up 0 bases and V 1 base, and 3 bases lay outside the gene matches. The CDR3 runs to 15 residues. The CDR3 sequence is CASSQVTSSSYEQYF. The CDR3 region has the DNA TGCGCCAGCAGCCAAGTGACTAGCTCCTCCTACGAGCAGTACTTC.

The V gene is TRBV2, the J gene TRBJ2-5; D is possibly TRBD1 (5 bases). Trimming shortened V by 6 bases and J by 4 bases, and 12 bases separated the two germline ends. The CDR3 loop spans 13 amino acids. The V gene's germline CDR1 is SNHLY and CDR2 FYNNEI. CDR3 protein: CASRLSRGETQYF. The CDR3 nucleotides read TGTGCCAGCAGACTCAGTAGGGGAGAGACCCAGTACTTC.

The rearrangement uses TRBV27 and TRBJ2-3, with D possibly TRBD1 on 6 matching bases. The CDR3 consists of 14 residues. Trimming took off 3 bases at V and 0 bases at J, with 7 bases between the two ends. CDR1 and CDR2 (germline): MNHEY, SMNVEV (reference sequence). DNA for the CDR3: TGTGCCAGCAGTTTTGGACAGAGCACAGATACGCAGTATTTT. Translating it yields CASSFGQSTDTQYF.

V gene TRBV27 combines with J gene TRBJ1-1; a weak D match, TRBD1 (5 bases). The CDR3 runs 13 residues. CDR1 and CDR2 from the germline V gene are MNHEY and SMNVEV (reference sequence). Trimming pared 3 bases from V and 6 bases from J, leaving 11 bases between. This chain's CDR3 is CASSFSPGPEAFF. CDR3 bases: TGTGCCAGCAGTTTCAGCCCAGGGCCTGAAGCTTTCTTT.

The V gene is TRBV4-2, the J gene TRBJ2-6; 10 bases are shared with TRBD2. The germline V gene has CDR1 LGHNA and CDR2 YNFKEQ. V was clipped by 1 base and J by 0 bases; unmatched bases: 6. CDR3 length: 19 residues. The CDR3 region has the DNA TGTGCCAGCAGCCAAGCTAGCGGGAGAGCCTTCTCTGGGGCCAACGTCCTGACTTTC. This gives the protein CASSQASGRAFSGANVLTF.

The chain employs TRBV2 and TRBJ1-4; TRBD1 matches 11 bases. The V gene's germline CDR1 is SNHLY and CDR2 FYNNEI. Trimming removed 1 base from V and 6 bases from J; junction bases left unmatched: 1. The CDR3 contains 15 residues. CDR3 DNA: TGTGCCAGCAGTGAAGGGGGACAGGGGGATGAAAAACTGTTTTTT. This gives the protein CASSEGGQGDEKLFF.

This rearrangement joins TRBV4-1 to TRBJ1-1; D is perhaps TRBD1 (6 bases). CDR1 and CDR2 from the germline V gene are MGHRA and YSYEKL. V was pared by 3 bases and J by 1 base, with 12 bases between. CDR3 length: 15 residues. The CDR3 protein is CASSQGAFQNTEAFF. In DNA, the CDR3 is TGCGCCAGCAGCCAGGGGGCGTTCCAGAACACTGAAGCTTTCTTT.

This clone has just one count. The CDR3 bases are TGCGCCAGCAGCCTCGGAGGGGACAGGGGGATCACTGAAGCTTTCTTT. It is translated as CASSLGGDRGITEAFF. This rearrangement joins TRBV4-1 to TRBJ1-1, with 11 nucleotides matching TRBD1. J lost 4 bases, V lost 4 bases, and 8 bases had no gene match. The CDR3 covers 16 residues. Germline V gene sequence: CDR1 MGHRA, CDR2 YSYEKL.

This clone was found a few times. V is TRBV7-3 and J is TRBJ1-1; TRBD1 might be the D (6 bases). This CDR3 comprises 13 residues. V shed 5 bases and J shed 1 base, with 8 bases lying between them. The germline V gene encodes CDR1 SGHTA and CDR2 FQGTGA. CDR3 in DNA: TGTGCCAGCAGCGCGACAGGGAACACTGAAGCTTTCTTT. It codes for CASSATGNTEAFF.

The rearrangement joins TRBV28 to TRBJ1-3, with D uncertain. V lost 3 bases, J lost 0 bases, and 6 bases lay in between. Germline V gene lookup returns CDR1 MDHEN and CDR2 SYDVKM. The CDR3 consists of 14 residues. The CDR3 here is CASSFHFSGNTIYF. The DNA of the CDR3 is TGTGCCAGCAGTTTTCACTTCTCTGGAAACACCATATATTTT. Together with reference TRBV28 and TRBJ1-3, the CDR3 gives the full variable domain: DVKVTQSSRYLVKRTGEKVFLECVQDMDHENMFWYRQDPGLGLRLIYFSYDVKMKEKGDIPEGYSVSREKKERFSLILESASTNQTSMYLCASSFHFSGNTIYFGEGSWLTVV.

The rearrangement links TRBV6-1 to TRBJ2-7, with 7 nucleotides matching TRBD2. This CDR3 is 14 amino acids long. CDR1 is MNHNS and CDR2 is SASEGT in the germline V gene. V lost 0 bases and J lost 2; bases outside the gene matches: 1. The CDR3 sequence: CASSEARGAYEQYF. CDR3 DNA: TGTGCCAGCAGTGAAGCACGGGGGGCCTACGAGCAGTACTTC.